These T cell receptor beta chains were read from a single sample in a study of T cells in Graves' hyperthyroidism and ophthalmopathy. TCRdb called the multiplex PCR reads again in MiXCR, with one record for every CDR3 protein. Of approximately 690,000 distinct CDR3 sequences listed, roughly 15% are singletons. The sample taken for sequencing was blood. The receptors stem from a woman between 45 and 65 years old with Graves' ophthalmopathy. Both conserved end residues are part of each CDR3. The order of the fields is J gene, clone size, V gene, D gene, CDR3 length, CDR3 protein, CDR3 DNA. The D gene is left open where the match is weak. For some rows the clone size is stated as once, few or many, or as a class when expanded; others skip it.

j_gene: TRBJ2-1
abundance: many
v_gene: TRBV7-3
d_gene: .
len: 15
CDR3aa: CASTLGRSSYNEQFF
CDR3nt: TGTGCCAGCACCCTTGGACGGAGCTCCTACAATGAGCAGTTCTTC

j_gene: TRBJ1-4
abundance: many
v_gene: TRBV18
d_gene: .
len: 14
CDR3aa: CASSPRGAEEKLFF
CDR3nt: TGTGCCAGCTCACCAAGGGGTGCGGAGGAAAAACTGTTTTTT

j_gene: TRBJ2-1
abundance: .
v_gene: TRBV7-8
d_gene: .
len: 16
CDR3aa: CASSLGLTGVLGEQFF
CDR3nt: TGTGCCAGCAGCTTAGGTCTTACGGGAGTTCTGGGTGAGCAGTTCTTC

j_gene: TRBJ2-3
abundance: few
v_gene: TRBV9
d_gene: .
len: 12
CDR3aa: CASSVAADTQYF
CDR3nt: TGTGCCAGCAGCGTAGCTGCAGATACGCAGTATTTT

j_gene: TRBJ2-5
abundance: many
v_gene: TRBV20-1
d_gene: .
len: 12
CDR3aa: CSPRSGIETQYF
CDR3nt: TGCAGTCCCCGCTCGGGCATTGAGACCCAGTACTTC

j_gene: TRBJ2-7
abundance: many
v_gene: TRBV28
d_gene: .
len: 14
CDR3aa: CASITRRVFGEQYF
CDR3nt: TGTGCCAGCATCACTAGAAGGGTTTTTGGCGAGCAGTACTTC

j_gene: TRBJ2-6
abundance: many
v_gene: TRBV24-1
d_gene: .
len: 16
CDR3aa: CATRRDKSSGANVLTF
CDR3nt: TGTGCCACCAGGCGGGACAAGAGCTCTGGGGCCAACGTCCTGACTTTC

j_gene: TRBJ2-1
abundance: .
v_gene: TRBV28
d_gene: .
len: 13
CDR3aa: CASSLLTYNEQLF
CDR3nt: TGTGCCAGCAGTTTATTGACTTACAATGAGCAGCTCTTC

j_gene: TRBJ2-1
abundance: few
v_gene: TRBV24-1
d_gene: TRBD2
len: 15
CDR3aa: CATSDPGTSGYEQFF
CDR3nt: TGTGCCACCAGTGACCCCGGGACTAGCGGGTATGAGCAGTTCTTC

j_gene: TRBJ2-1
abundance: .
v_gene: TRBV19
d_gene: TRBD2
len: 15
CDR3aa: CASSSLAGEIYEQFF
CDR3nt: TGTGCCAGTAGTTCTTTAGCGGGAGAAATCTATGAGCAGTTCTTC

j_gene: TRBJ2-5
abundance: many
v_gene: TRBV4-1
d_gene: .
len: 15
CDR3aa: CASSLTGTGKETQYF
CDR3nt: TGCGCCAGCAGTTTAACCGGGACTGGTAAAGAGACCCAGTACTTC

j_gene: TRBJ2-3
abundance: many
v_gene: TRBV5-1
d_gene: TRBD2
len: 16
CDR3aa: CASSLLGLAGTDTQYF
CDR3nt: TGCGCCAGCAGCTTGCTAGGACTAGCGGGAACGGATACGCAGTATTTT

j_gene: TRBJ2-1
abundance: many
v_gene: TRBV29-1
d_gene: .
len: 10
CDR3aa: CSADYNEQFF
CDR3nt: TGCAGCGCCGACTACAATGAGCAGTTCTTC

j_gene: TRBJ2-3
abundance: few
v_gene: TRBV4-1
d_gene: TRBD2
len: 15
CDR3aa: CASSQLAGVGDTQYF
CDR3nt: TGCGCCAGCAGCCAACTAGCGGGAGTAGGAGATACGCAGTATTTT

j_gene: TRBJ2-1
abundance: .
v_gene: TRBV24-1
d_gene: TRBD2
len: 15
CDR3aa: CATAPRELSYNEQFF
CDR3nt: TGTGCCACCGCGCCGCGGGAGCTATCCTACAATGAGCAGTTCTTC

j_gene: TRBJ2-1
abundance: many
v_gene: TRBV29-1
d_gene: TRBD2
len: 14
CDR3aa: CSGGLAGVVNEQFF
CDR3nt: TGCAGCGGGGGACTAGCGGGAGTTGTGAATGAGCAGTTCTTC

j_gene: TRBJ2-1
abundance: .
v_gene: TRBV9
d_gene: .
len: 15
CDR3aa: CASSIFLAPNNEQFF
CDR3nt: TGTGCCAGCAGCATTTTTCTAGCGCCTAACAATGAGCAGTTCTTC

j_gene: TRBJ2-1
abundance: many
v_gene: TRBV7-8
d_gene: .
len: 14
CDR3aa: CASLRRRGDNEQFF
CDR3nt: TGTGCCAGCCTGAGGAGGAGAGGGGACAATGAGCAGTTCTTC

j_gene: TRBJ1-2
abundance: .
v_gene: TRBV5-4
d_gene: TRBD1
len: 15
CDR3aa: CASSPRQGLSSGYTF
CDR3nt: TGTGCCAGCAGCCCACGACAGGGGTTAAGTTCTGGCTACACCTTC

j_gene: TRBJ1-2
abundance: .
v_gene: TRBV7-9
d_gene: .
len: 16
CDR3aa: CASSSGGGQGVYGYTF
CDR3nt: TGTGCCAGCAGCTCGGGGGGTGGACAAGGAGTCTATGGCTACACCTTC

j_gene: TRBJ2-5
abundance: many
v_gene: TRBV28
d_gene: .
len: 12
CDR3aa: CASSLLRKTQYF
CDR3nt: TGTGCCAGCAGTTTGCTCCGTAAGACCCAGTACTTC

j_gene: TRBJ1-1
abundance: many
v_gene: TRBV19
d_gene: .
len: 14
CDR3aa: CASSNRAQGTEAFF
CDR3nt: TGTGCCAGTAGTAACCGGGCCCAGGGGACTGAAGCTTTCTTT

j_gene: TRBJ2-1
abundance: few
v_gene: TRBV6-2/TRBV6-3
d_gene: TRBD2
len: 17
CDR3aa: CASSSGLAGPSYNEQFF
CDR3nt: TGTGCCAGCAGTTCGGGACTAGCGGGACCGTCCTACAATGAGCAGTTCTTC

j_gene: TRBJ1-2
abundance: many
v_gene: TRBV3-1
d_gene: .
len: 13
CDR3aa: CASSLGWLDGYTF
CDR3nt: TGTGCCAGCAGCCTGGGGTGGCTCGATGGCTACACCTTC

j_gene: TRBJ1-6
abundance: .
v_gene: TRBV28
d_gene: .
len: 17
CDR3aa: CASRPVYGGGLGPPLHF
CDR3nt: TGTGCCAGCAGGCCCGTCTATGGGGGGGGGCTTGGGCCCCCCCTCCACTTT

j_gene: TRBJ2-5
abundance: many
v_gene: TRBV2
d_gene: .
len: 13
CDR3aa: CASSEVSQETQYF
CDR3nt: TGTGCCAGCAGTGAGGTCTCTCAAGAGACCCAGTACTTC

j_gene: TRBJ1-2
abundance: .
v_gene: TRBV29-1
d_gene: .
len: 13
CDR3aa: CSVENRENYGYTF
CDR3nt: TGCAGCGTTGAAAATCGGGAGAACTATGGCTACACCTTC

j_gene: TRBJ1-1
abundance: few
v_gene: TRBV20-1
d_gene: .
len: 13
CDR3aa: CSAGDDRRTEAFF
CDR3nt: TGCAGTGCTGGCGACGACCGACGAACTGAAGCTTTCTTT

j_gene: TRBJ2-4
abundance: few
v_gene: TRBV6-2/TRBV6-3
d_gene: TRBD2
len: 13
CDR3aa: CASSYSGTNIQYF
CDR3nt: TGTGCCAGCAGTTACAGCGGGACGAACATTCAGTACTTC

j_gene: TRBJ2-1
abundance: many
v_gene: TRBV7-3
d_gene: TRBD2
len: 16
CDR3aa: CASSSTPGLAGTEQFF
CDR3nt: TGTGCCAGCAGCTCCACGCCGGGACTAGCGGGCACCGAGCAGTTCTTC

j_gene: TRBJ1-1
abundance: .
v_gene: TRBV4-2
d_gene: .
len: 15
CDR3aa: CASSPPQTLNTEAFF
CDR3nt: TGTGCCAGCAGCCCCCCTCAAACCTTGAACACTGAAGCTTTCTTT

j_gene: TRBJ1-5
abundance: few
v_gene: TRBV7-6
d_gene: .
len: 14
CDR3aa: CASSSDGPHQPQHF
CDR3nt: TGTGCCAGCAGCTCGGACGGGCCTCATCAGCCCCAGCATTTT

j_gene: TRBJ2-1
abundance: many
v_gene: TRBV18
d_gene: .
len: 12
CDR3aa: CASSPLGDEQFF
CDR3nt: TGTGCCAGCTCACCCCTAGGTGATGAGCAGTTCTTC

j_gene: TRBJ2-7
abundance: many
v_gene: TRBV9
d_gene: TRBD2
len: 16
CDR3aa: CASSPWTSGTSYEQYF
CDR3nt: TGTGCCAGCAGCCCTTGGACTAGCGGGACCTCCTACGAGCAGTACTTC

j_gene: TRBJ2-5
abundance: many
v_gene: TRBV2
d_gene: .
len: 12
CDR3aa: CASSEGQETQYF
CDR3nt: TGTGCCAGCAGTGAAGGACAGGAGACCCAGTACTTC

j_gene: TRBJ1-5
abundance: many
v_gene: TRBV3-1
d_gene: .
len: 12
CDR3aa: CASSQEGRPQHF
CDR3nt: TGTGCCAGCAGCCAAGAAGGTCGGCCCCAGCATTTT

j_gene: TRBJ1-4
abundance: many
v_gene: TRBV5-1
d_gene: .
len: 14
CDR3aa: CASSLNTGNEKLFF
CDR3nt: TGCGCCAGCAGCTTGAATACGGGTAATGAAAAACTGTTTTTT